This T cell receptor (beta chain) was sequenced during a study of identical twins. The authors used template switching to add a universal primer site and gave cDNA unique molecular identifiers. Via MiXCR, TCRdb re-called the 5' RACE reads, giving one row per CDR3 protein. In the table there are approximately 190,000 distinct CDR3 sequences, less than 20% of which are singletons. Germline CDR1 and CDR2: SGHRS and YFSETQ. The trim removed 2 bases at V and 2 bases at J, leaving 5 bases unmatched. This CDR3 contains 15 residues. These data also featured in a second study, about T cells expressing NK-cell markers. Per that paper: TCR beta repertoires came from sorted CD3+CD56+NKG2C+, CD3+CD56+NKG2C- and CD3+CD56-NKG2C+ T cells. Restricting sorting to alpha-beta TCR T cells was achieved in several experiments by an anti-gamma-delta TCR antibody. For a few donors, these clonotypes were likewise the leading ones in the CD3+CD56-NKG2C+ fraction.

The sequenced material came from CD8+ T cells sorted from blood. This sequence originates from a woman aged 18 to 35 in good health. V and J are TRBV5-1 and TRBJ2-7; 9 bases are shared with TRBD1. The CDR3 loop reads CASSFGQGRTYEQYF. CDR3 sequence (DNA): TGCGCCAGCAGCTTCGGACAGGGGCGAACCTACGAGCAGTACTTC.